The 21 T cell receptor beta chains in this list originate from one sample, sequenced in a study of CXCR3-negative and CXCR3-positive naive CD8 T cells. Study results and limitations: The TRB CDR3s that CXCR3-positive naive cells carried were more hydrophobic than those of CXCR3-negative naive cells.

The libraries of TRB cDNA were prepared using 5' RACE with UMI labels. TCRdb reworked the 5' RACE reads into one entry per CDR3 protein, no DNA. This listing includes tens of thousands of distinct CDR3 sequences. Which antigens these TCRs recognize remains unknown. The sample consisted of naive CXCR3+ CD8+ T cells from blood. As to subset: CD45RO-CCR7+CD27+CD95- naive CD8+ T cells expressing CXCR3 (TNR3+). These receptors came from a human donor in good health. Some clones in this sample may be carry-over from other donors' samples.

This CDR3 reads CASSPSGETPGYEQYF. V gene TRBV7-6 combines with J gene TRBJ2-7. The CDR3 runs 16 residues. Germline CDR1 is SGHVS and CDR2 is FNYEAQ.

The rearrangement uses TRBV29-1 and TRBJ2-5; TCRdb indicates TRBD1, and absent DNA this call remains unverified. The germline V gene encodes CDR1 SQVTM and CDR2 ANQGSEA. The CDR3 has 12 residues. CDR3 loop: CGVGGSPGTQYF.

The rearrangement uses TRBV4-3 and TRBJ2-3; the TCRdb call, TRBD2, lacks DNA for checking. The germline V gene has CDR1 LGHNA and CDR2 YSLEER. The CDR3 loop spans 18 amino acids. CDR3 sequence reads: CASSQVLAGGPVTDTQYF.

V is TRBV5-1 and J is TRBJ2-7; the TCRdb D gene call, TRBD1, has no DNA to confirm it. The germline V gene has CDR1 SGHRS and CDR2 YFSETQ. CDR3 size: 13 residues. CDR3 sequence reads: CASSLGPQGEQYF.

The V call is TRBV12-3 or TRBV12-4, the J call TRBJ2-1; no DNA is available, so the TRBD1 call from TCRdb remains unchecked. The CDR3 contains 13 residues. CDR3: CASSLAGAGEQFF.

The gene calls are TRBV7-9 and TRBJ2-7; TCRdb's assignment of TRBD1 cannot be checked, as there is no DNA. From germline, CDR1 is SEHNR and CDR2 FQNEAQ (reference sequence). The length of the CDR3 is 12 residues. This CDR3 is CASTPGGYEQYF.

V is TRBV20-1 and J is TRBJ2-7; TCRdb names TRBD1, which stays unverified in the absence of DNA. The CDR3 is 14 amino acids. Germline values: CDR1 DFQATT, CDR2 SNEGSKA (reference sequence). CDR3 in amino acids: CSARLQEFVYEQYF.

V is TRBV5-6 and J is TRBJ2-1; TCRdb returns TRBD1, unconfirmable since there is no DNA. Germline CDR1 is SGHDT and CDR2 is YYEEEE. This CDR3 contains 17 residues. Here the CDR3 reads CASSLVIGQLIYNEQFF. Drawing the rest from reference TRBV5-6 and TRBJ2-1, the complete variable domain is DAGVTQSPTHLIKTRGQQVTLRCSPKSGHDTVSWYQQALGQGPQFIFQYYEEEERQRGNFPDRFSGHQFPNYSSELNVNALLLGDSALYLCASSLVIGQLIYNEQFFGPGTRLTVL.

The chain recombines TRBV4-2 with TRBJ1-2; the TRBD1 assignment by TCRdb is unverifiable without DNA. Germline CDR1 reads LGHNA; CDR2 reads YNFKEQ. The CDR3 runs 17 residues. This CDR3 is CASSDRTGEDPNYGYTF.

The chain is built from TRBV14 and TRBJ1-1; TCRdb's D call of TRBD1 is untestable without DNA. This CDR3 comprises 15 residues. Germline assignment: CDR1 SGHDN and CDR2 FVKESK. Here the CDR3 reads CASSQEGPGVTEAFF.

The J gene is TRBJ1-5, the V gene TRBV29-1; absent DNA, TCRdb's TRBD1 call cannot be checked. The CDR3 is 15 amino acids. Looked up from germline, CDR1 is SQVTM and CDR2 is ANQGSEA. The CDR3 protein is CSVASGTGSPQPHHF.

The chain links TRBV21-1 to TRBJ1-5; TCRdb gives TRBD1 as the D gene, but with no DNA this cannot be confirmed. TRBV21-1 constitutes a pseudogene. This CDR3 region has 17 residues. This chain's CDR3 is CASSKVGGSYSNQPQHF.

The rearrangement joins TRBV20-1 to TRBJ2-3; the D call of TRBD1 rests on TCRdb alone, since no DNA is present to check it. Germline loops: CDR1 DFQATT, CDR2 SNEGSKA (reference sequence). The CDR3 is made up of 16 amino acids. CDR3 amino acids: CSGMPRDRAITDTQYF.

The rearrangement uses TRBV3-1 and TRBJ1-1; checking the TCRdb D call of TRBD1 is not possible without DNA. The CDR3 loop spans 17 amino acids. The germline V gene has CDR1 LGHDT and CDR2 YNNKEL (reference sequence). CDR3 sequence reads: CASSQEGGTGHRSEAFF. Variable domain in full (rest from reference TRBV3-1 and TRBJ1-1): DTAVSQTPKYLVTQMGNDKSIKCEQNLGHDTMYWYKQDSKKFLKIMFSYNNKELIINETVPNRFSPKSPDKAHLNLHINSLELGDSAVYFCASSQEGGTGHRSEAFFGQGTRLTVV.

The chain joins TRBV20-1 to TRBJ2-1; TCRdb's assignment of TRBD2 cannot be checked, as there is no DNA. Germline-derived CDR1 and CDR2 are DFQATT and SNEGSKA (reference sequence). This CDR3 spans 14 amino acids. CDR3 sequence reads: CSAIPRTSRNEQFF.

The V gene is TRBV29-1, the J gene TRBJ2-2; TCRdb's assignment of TRBD2 cannot be checked, as there is no DNA. Per the germline V gene, CDR1 is SQVTM and CDR2 is ANQGSEA. The CDR3 is made up of 12 amino acids. The CDR3 region is CSVVGEAGELFF.

The rearrangement joins TRBV29-1 to TRBJ2-1; the TCRdb call, TRBD1, lacks DNA for checking. The V gene's germline CDR1 is SQVTM and CDR2 ANQGSEA. The CDR3 covers 19 residues. The CDR3 region is CSVEIMSYGGANSYNEQFF.

The CDR3 sequence is CSVEFLAGNYNEQFF. The genes are TRBV29-1 and TRBJ2-1; TCRdb's D gene call, TRBD2, goes unchecked for lack of DNA. Germline-derived CDR1 and CDR2 are SQVTM and ANQGSEA. This CDR3 spans 15 amino acids.

The chain links TRBV12-3 or TRBV12-4 to TRBJ1-1; TCRdb's D gene call, TRBD1, goes unchecked for lack of DNA. CDR3 length equals 12 residues. The CDR3 reads CASRTGGIEAFF.

This chain uses TRBV30 with TRBJ2-7; as DNA is missing, the TRBD1 call by TCRdb cannot be tested. The CDR3 spans 14 residues. From germline, CDR1 is GTSNPN and CDR2 SVGIG (reference sequence). The chain's CDR3 is CAWRRRGLSYEQYF.

The rearrangement joins TRBV29-1 to TRBJ2-1; no DNA is available, so the TRBD1 call from TCRdb remains unchecked. Germline V gene lookup returns CDR1 SQVTM and CDR2 ANQGSEA. The CDR3 runs 12 residues. CDR3 sequence: CSVTGPQGEQFF.